These 18 T cell receptor beta chains share one sample of origin, sequenced in a study of OX40 agonist ivuxolimab in advanced cancers. Profiled with immunoSEQ multiplex PCR; TCRdb holds only in-frame clones, not every one. The sample shows fewer than 25,000 clones, 60% to 85% of them seen only once. The specimen was CD4+ or CD8+ T cells sorted from blood, collected in a trial of the OX40 agonist ivuxolimab. The receptor source for this set is an adult with an advanced solid tumor such as melanoma, head and neck, liver or kidney cancer.

The gene calls are TRBV4-1 and TRBJ2-7; perhaps TRBD1 as D (5 bases). V lost 0 bases to trimming and J lost 3 bases, with 12 bases between them. The germline V gene encodes CDR1 MGHRA and CDR2 YSYEKL. There are 15 residues in the CDR3. For the CDR3, the DNA is TGCGCCAGCAGCCAAGAAGTAGGACAAATCTACGAGCAGTACTTC. It is translated as CASSQEVGQIYEQYF.

This chain uses TRBV27 with TRBJ1-1; D is ambiguous. The germline gives CDR1 MNHEY, CDR2 SMNVEV (reference sequence). V lost 5 bases, J lost 1 base, and 8 bases lay in between. CDR3 length: 13 residues. CDR3 loop: CASSTAPNTEAFF. The CDR3 region has the DNA TGTGCCAGCAGTACAGCTCCGAACACTGAAGCTTTCTTT.

The chain uses TRBV28 and TRBJ1-5; D is unresolved. The ends were cut back, 5 bases at V and 2 bases at J, with 10 bases in the middle. CDR3 length equals 14 residues. Germline assignment: CDR1 MDHEN and CDR2 SYDVKM. The CDR3 DNA reads TGTGCCAGCAGTCTCCTAGAGGGCAATCAGCCCCAGCATTTT. Its translation is CASSLLEGNQPQHF.

This clone has more than one count but fewer than ten. The rearrangement joins TRBV9 to TRBJ2-1, with D possibly TRBD2 on 6 matching bases. Trimming left V 4 bases short and J 2 bases short, with 13 bases between. The length of the CDR3 is 15 residues. The germline gives CDR1 SGDLS, CDR2 YYNGEE. CDR3 residues: CASSPPGVPYNEQFF. CDR3 nucleotides: TGTGCCAGCAGCCCCCCGGGAGTACCCTACAATGAGCAGTTCTTC.

The chain joins TRBV7-2 to TRBJ2-7; weak D call: TRBD1 (6 bases). V was shortened by 5 bases and J by 2 bases, with 16 bases between the two germline ends. Germline assignment: CDR1 SGHTA and CDR2 FQGNSA. This CDR3 comprises 15 residues. This CDR3 reads CASSPDRLDAYEQYF. CDR3 DNA sequence: TGTGCCAGCAGCCCCGACAGGTTGGATGCCTACGAGCAGTACTTC.

The CDR3 loop is CASSLAGGVNEQFF. Written as DNA, the CDR3 is TGTGCCAGCAGTTTAGCGGGGGGAGTAAATGAGCAGTTCTTC. V is TRBV27 and J is TRBJ2-1, with 8 positions matching TRBD2. Germline loops: CDR1 MNHEY, CDR2 SMNVEV (reference sequence). The ends lost 2 bases at V and 7 bases at J; junction bases unmatched: 4. This CDR3 region has 14 residues.

The chain couples TRBV28 to TRBJ2-7, with 8 bases aligning to TRBD2. This CDR3 comprises 14 residues. Germline V gene data show CDR1 as MDHEN and CDR2 as SYDVKM. V trimming: 4 bases; J trimming: 7 bases; junction bases outside the gene matches: 9. CDR3 residues: CASSSGTSLGEQYF. Written as DNA, the CDR3 is TGTGCCAGCAGTTCCGGGACTAGTCTCGGAGAGCAGTACTTC.

This clone has a handful of counts. The V gene is TRBV6-6, the J gene TRBJ2-1, with D perhaps matching TRBD1 or TRBD2 (5 bases each). The V gene's germline CDR1 is MNHNY and CDR2 SVGAGI (reference sequence). The V and J ends lost 0 bases and 3 bases respectively, with 9 bases between them. There are 15 residues in the CDR3. DNA for the CDR3: TGTGCCAGCAGTTACTCCGGGACCCACTACAATGAGCAGTTCTTC. Its translation is CASSYSGTHYNEQFF.

The chain carries TRBV29-1 and TRBJ2-5; weak D call: TRBD2 (6 bases). The V gene's germline CDR1 is SQVTM and CDR2 ANQGSEA. V shed 7 bases and J shed 5 bases, with 17 bases lying between them. The CDR3 has 13 amino acids. CDR3 DNA sequence: TGCAGCGCCGTTCGGGGGTGGGACGAGACCCAGTACTTC. It is translated as CSAVRGWDETQYF.

V gene TRBV4-1 combines with J gene TRBJ2-7, with TRBD1 matching 7 bases. This CDR3 has 14 residues. V dropped 1 base and J dropped 5; count of bases not matched to a gene: 5. The germline CDR1 and CDR2 sequences are MGHRA and YSYEKL. The CDR3 DNA reads TGCGCCAGCAGCCAAGCGACAGGGTCCCACGAGCAGTACTTC. Encoded protein: CASSQATGSHEQYF.

By sample fraction, this clone is large. The chain couples TRBV5-4 to TRBJ1-1, with 7 positions matching TRBD1. The CDR3 contains 15 residues. Trimming removed 1 base from V and 3 bases from J; junction bases left unmatched: 6. Germline values: CDR1 SGHNT, CDR2 YYREEE (reference sequence). The CDR3 DNA reads TGTGCCAGCAGCTTGCTACAGGGGAGATACACTGAAGCTTTCTTT. Protein product: CASSLLQGRYTEAFF.

The chain carries TRBV28 and TRBJ2-1, with TRBD2 as a possible D gene (5 bases). CDR3 size: 14 residues. With 3 bases removed from V and 9 bases from J, the gap between germline ends came to 15 bases. Looked up from germline, CDR1 is MDHEN and CDR2 is SYDVKM. CDR3: CASSLDQEAVEQFF. The CDR3 nucleotides are TGTGCCAGCAGTTTGGACCAGGAGGCTGTTGAGCAGTTCTTC.

The chain has TRBV21-1 and TRBJ2-7; the table gives TRBD2 as D, unverified against the DNA. TRBV21-1 is labeled a pseudogene. The CDR3 totals 16 residues. CDR3 in amino acids: CASSIGRTWRDYEQYF. CDR3 coding DNA: TGTGCCAGCAGCATTGGCCGGACCTGGAGGGACTACGAGCAGTACTTC.

This clone was counted a few times. The rearrangement joins TRBV7-8 to TRBJ2-2, with 8 positions matching TRBD2. V lost 1 base, J lost 6 bases, and 4 bases stayed unmatched. Per the germline V gene, CDR1 is SGHVS and CDR2 is FQNEAQ. This CDR3 spans 15 amino acids. CDR3 bases: TGTGCCAGCAGCTTAGGACTAGCGTCGGCCGGGGAGCTGTTTTTT. Translating gives CASSLGLASAGELFF.

This clone was observed a handful of times. The rearrangement links TRBV27 to TRBJ2-1; TRBD2 matches at 9 bases. Unmatched junction bases numbered 6, after V lost 7 bases and J lost 2 bases. The CDR3 totals 15 residues. Germline CDR1 MNHEY, CDR2 SMNVEV (reference sequence). The CDR3 region is CASNILAGAYNEQFF. Here the CDR3 DNA reads TGTGCCAGCAACATACTAGCGGGCGCCTACAATGAGCAGTTCTTC.

By its share, this clone is medium-sized. V is TRBV29-1 and J is TRBJ1-2, with unresolved D. Looked up from germline, CDR1 is SQVTM and CDR2 is ANQGSEA. This CDR3 region has 14 residues. V lost 1 base and J lost 1, with 10 bases in between. The CDR3 loop reads CSVEGQANNYGYTF. The DNA for the CDR3 is TGCAGCGTTGAAGGGCAGGCCAATAACTATGGCTACACCTTC.

The genes are TRBV13 and TRBJ2-1; D ambiguous. This CDR3 is built from 13 residues. Looked up from germline, CDR1 is PRHDT and CDR2 is FYEKMQ (reference sequence). V lost 0 bases to trimming and J lost 7 bases, with 7 bases between them. The chain's CDR3 is CASSLGRWNEQFF. As DNA, the CDR3 is TGTGCCAGCAGCTTAGGCCGGTGGAATGAGCAGTTCTTC.

This clone has only one observation. The chain links TRBV2 to TRBJ2-3; the match to TRBD2 covers 7 bases. CDR1 is SNHLY and CDR2 is FYNNEI in the germline V gene. The CDR3 is 12 amino acids. With 8 bases clipped from V and 4 bases from J, the junction kept 3 bases outside the gene matches. CDR3 bases: TGTGCCAGCGTGGGGGGGGCAGATACGCAGTATTTT. Protein product: CASVGGADTQYF.